Listed below are T cell receptor beta chains from one sample, sequenced in a study of blood T cell repertoires in COVID-19. Produced via immunoSEQ multiplex PCR; TCRdb's table is partial and in-frame only. The top ten clones hold around 0.9% of a sample with roughly 230,000 clones, around 90% of them seen once. Input material: peripheral blood. These receptors all come from a young man with COVID-19, enrolled during active disease. Each CDR3 is given with its conserved first and last residue. A D gene is named only where the DNA matches it firmly. For some rows the clone size is stated as once, few or many, or as a class when expanded; others skip it.

TRBJ2-7 | - | - | TRBV11-3 | 13 | CASSFQGSYEQYF | TGTGCCAGCAGCTTCCAGGGTTCCTACGAGCAGTACTTC
TRBJ2-5 | - | few | TRBV12-2 | 12 | CARFSGEETQYF | TGTGCAAGATTCAGCGGGGAAGAGACCCAGTACTTC
TRBJ1-6 | - | few | TRBV6-6 | 14 | CASSYSQNNSPLHF | TGTGCCAGCAGTTACTCACAGAATAATTCACCCCTCCACTTT
TRBJ2-7 | - | - | TRBV6-5 | 14 | CASSYRDTGYEQYF | TGTGCCAGCAGTTACCGGGACACTGGCTACGAGCAGTACTTC
TRBJ1-1 | - | - | TRBV7-6 | 14 | CASSQQGMNTEAFF | TGTGCCAGCAGCCAACAGGGCATGAACACTGAAGCTTTCTTT
TRBJ2-6 | - | - | TRBV4-2 | 16 | CASSRERVSGANVLTF | TGTGCCAGCAGCCGGGAGAGGGTGTCGGGGGCCAACGTCCTGACTTTC
TRBJ2-7 | TRBD2 | - | TRBV29-1 | 12 | CSVATSGYEQYF | TGCAGCGTCGCGACTAGCGGATACGAGCAGTACTTC
TRBJ2-5 | - | - | TRBV3-1/TRBV3-2 | 14 | CASSQAGVQETQYF | TGTGCCAGCAGCCAAGCGGGGGTCCAAGAGACCCAGTACTTC
TRBJ1-1 | - | - | TRBV10-2 | 13 | CATSLGRNTEAFF | TGCGCCACTTCACTTGGGAGGAACACTGAAGCTTTCTTT
TRBJ1-2 | TRBD1 | - | TRBV5-4 | 16 | CASSLFKTGGGYGYTF | TGTGCCAGCAGCTTGTTTAAGACAGGGGGAGGCTATGGCTACACCTTC
TRBJ1-2 | - | - | TRBV5-5 | 12 | CASSFQVYGYTF | TGTGCCAGCAGCTTCCAGGTCTATGGCTACACCTTC
TRBJ1-1 | TRBD1 | - | TRBV7-9 | 14 | CASSSQGTYTEAFF | TGTGCCAGCAGCTCACAGGGGACGTACACTGAAGCTTTCTTT
TRBJ1-2 | - | - | TRBV27 | 12 | CASSLRPYGYTF | TGTGCCAGCAGCCTACGTCCCTATGGCTACACCTTC
TRBJ2-1 | - | - | TRBV2 | 14 | CASNSEGSRNEQFF | TGTGCCAGCAATTCGGAGGGCTCCCGCAATGAGCAGTTCTTC
TRBJ1-1 | TRBD1 | - | TRBV29-1 | 14 | CSVVQGALHTEAFF | TGCAGCGTTGTACAGGGGGCTCTTCACACTGAAGCTTTCTTT
TRBJ1-5 | - | - | TRBV6-1 | 14 | CASSDGVSGQPQHF | TGTGCCAGCAGTGATGGGGTATCGGGGCAGCCCCAGCATTTT
TRBJ2-7 | TRBD2 | - | TRBV19 | 14 | CASSIGLAGVEQYF | TGTGCCAGTAGTATCGGGCTAGCGGGGGTCGAGCAGTACTTC
TRBJ1-2 | TRBD1 | - | TRBV5-5 | 16 | CASSLMSQGAGYGYTF | TGTGCCAGCAGCTTGATGAGTCAGGGGGCTGGCTATGGCTACACCTTC
TRBJ2-5 | TRBD2 | - | TRBV3-1/TRBV3-2 | 16 | CASSQDPAGGQETQYF | TGTGCCAGCAGCCAAGATCCGGCGGGGGGGCAAGAGACCCAGTACTTC
TRBJ1-2 | - | - | TRBV7-6 | 15 | CASSPWGRGAYGYTF | TGTGCCAGCAGCCCCTGGGGGCGGGGGGCTTATGGCTACACCTTC
TRBJ1-3 | - | once | TRBV7-9 | 13 | CASSTVDRNTIYF | TGTGCCAGCAGCACGGTGGACAGAAACACCATATATTTT
TRBJ1-1 | - | - | TRBV7-9 | 14 | CASSKTAVHTEAFF | TGTGCCAGCAGCAAAACAGCGGTCCACACTGAAGCTTTCTTT